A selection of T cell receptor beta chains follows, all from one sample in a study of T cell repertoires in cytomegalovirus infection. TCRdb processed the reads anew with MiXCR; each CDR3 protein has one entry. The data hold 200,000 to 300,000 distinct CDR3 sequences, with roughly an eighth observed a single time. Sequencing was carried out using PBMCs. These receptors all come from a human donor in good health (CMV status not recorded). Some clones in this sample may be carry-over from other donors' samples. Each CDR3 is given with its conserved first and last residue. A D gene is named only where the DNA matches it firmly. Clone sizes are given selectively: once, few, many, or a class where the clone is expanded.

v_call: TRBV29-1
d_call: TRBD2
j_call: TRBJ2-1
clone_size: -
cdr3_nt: TGCAGCTCCGATGGGGGGGGACTCCCCAGGGATGAGCAGTTCTTC
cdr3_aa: CSSDGGGLPRDEQFF

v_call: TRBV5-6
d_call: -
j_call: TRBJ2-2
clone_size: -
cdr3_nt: TGTGCCAGCAGCTTGGTCAGCACCGGGGAGCTGTTTTTT
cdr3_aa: CASSLVSTGELFF

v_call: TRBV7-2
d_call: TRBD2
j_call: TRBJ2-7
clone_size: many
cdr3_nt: TGTGCCAGCAGCTCGAGCGGGGGGGCCCGGGAGCAGTACTTC
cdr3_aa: CASSSSGGAREQYF

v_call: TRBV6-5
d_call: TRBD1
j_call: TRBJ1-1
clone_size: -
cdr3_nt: TGTGCCAGCAGTTACTCGATAGGGGGCTTGAACACTGAAGCTTTCTTT
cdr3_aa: CASSYSIGGLNTEAFF

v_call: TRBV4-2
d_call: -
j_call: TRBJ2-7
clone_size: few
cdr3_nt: TGTGCCAGCAGCCAAGGGACAGTGTCCTACGAGCAGTACTTC
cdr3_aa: CASSQGTVSYEQYF

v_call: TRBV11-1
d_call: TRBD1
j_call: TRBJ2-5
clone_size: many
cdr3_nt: TGTGCCAGCAGCTACCCCCGGGACAGGGGGCAAGAGACCCAGTACTTC
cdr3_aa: CASSYPRDRGQETQYF

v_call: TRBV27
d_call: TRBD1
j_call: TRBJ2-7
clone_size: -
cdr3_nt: TGTGCCAGCAGTGCCCCTGGACAGGGACTGGACGAGCAGTACTTC
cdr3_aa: CASSAPGQGLDEQYF

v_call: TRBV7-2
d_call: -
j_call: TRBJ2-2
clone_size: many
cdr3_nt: TGTGCCAGCAGCCCCGTTCCGACCGGGGAGCTGTTTTTT
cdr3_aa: CASSPVPTGELFF

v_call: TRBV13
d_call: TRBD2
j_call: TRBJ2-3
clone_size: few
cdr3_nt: TGTGCCAGCAGCTTCCCATCTAGCGGGAGGGCCGTGGATACGCAGTATTTT
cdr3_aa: CASSFPSSGRAVDTQYF

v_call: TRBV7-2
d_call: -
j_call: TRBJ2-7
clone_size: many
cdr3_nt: TGTGCCAGCAGCTTAGCGTTCGATATGGCAGGGTTCTCCTACGAGCAGTACTTC
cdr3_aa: CASSLAFDMAGFSYEQYF

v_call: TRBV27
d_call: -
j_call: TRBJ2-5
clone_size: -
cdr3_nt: TGTGCCAGCAGTGGGGGGCGCCTTCAAGAGACCCAGTACTTC
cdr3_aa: CASSGGRLQETQYF

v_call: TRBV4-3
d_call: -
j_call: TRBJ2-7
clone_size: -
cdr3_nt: TGCGCCAGCAGCCAAGATGATTCGGGGAGCTACGAGCAGTACTTC
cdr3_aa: CASSQDDSGSYEQYF

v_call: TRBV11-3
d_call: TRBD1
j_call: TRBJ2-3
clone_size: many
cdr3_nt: TGTGCCAGCAGCGACCGGACAGGGCCAGATACGCAGTATTTT
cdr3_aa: CASSDRTGPDTQYF

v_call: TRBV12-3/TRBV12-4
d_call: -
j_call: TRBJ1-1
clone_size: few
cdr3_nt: TGTGCCAGCAGTTTGGTCTCCCGCAGAACTGAAGCTTTCTTT
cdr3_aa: CASSLVSRRTEAFF

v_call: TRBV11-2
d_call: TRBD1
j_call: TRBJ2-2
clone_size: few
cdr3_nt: TGTGCCAGCAGCTTCGGCGGGACAGGACCCGGGGAGCTGTTTTTT
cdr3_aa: CASSFGGTGPGELFF

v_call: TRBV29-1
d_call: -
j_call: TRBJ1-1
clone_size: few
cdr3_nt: TGCAGCGTTGAAGGTATGGGCCTGAACACTGAAGCTTTCTTT
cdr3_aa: CSVEGMGLNTEAFF

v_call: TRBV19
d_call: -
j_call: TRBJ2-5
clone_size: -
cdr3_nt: TGTGCCAGTACCTCGAGGGGGTACCAAGAGACCCAGTACTTC
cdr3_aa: CASTSRGYQETQYF

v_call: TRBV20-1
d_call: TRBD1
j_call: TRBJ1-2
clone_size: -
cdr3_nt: TGCAGTGCGAAAACTGACAGGGGGCTCTATGGCTACACCTTC
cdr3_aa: CSAKTDRGLYGYTF

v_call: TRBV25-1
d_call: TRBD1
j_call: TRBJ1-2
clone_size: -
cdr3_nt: TGTGCCAGCAGTGAATCGGGAGGGACAGGGGCGAGCGGCTACACCTTC
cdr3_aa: CASSESGGTGASGYTF

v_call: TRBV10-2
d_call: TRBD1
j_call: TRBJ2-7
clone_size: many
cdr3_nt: TGCGCCAGCAGTGGTACAGGGGAGCGGTACGAGCAGTACTTC
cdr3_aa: CASSGTGERYEQYF

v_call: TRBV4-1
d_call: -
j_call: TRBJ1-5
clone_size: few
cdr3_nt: TGCGCCAGCAGCCAAGGAGAGGGGGACAATCAGCCCCAGCATTTT
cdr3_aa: CASSQGEGDNQPQHF

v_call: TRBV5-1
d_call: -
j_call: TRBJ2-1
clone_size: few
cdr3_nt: TGCGCCAGCAGCCCTTGGACCCAGCTGGCCTACAATGAGCAGTTCTTC
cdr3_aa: CASSPWTQLAYNEQFF

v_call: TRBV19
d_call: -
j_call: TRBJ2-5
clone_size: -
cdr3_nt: TGTGCCGTCTCAATGGGCGGAGAGACCCAGTACTTC
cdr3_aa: CAVSMGGETQYF

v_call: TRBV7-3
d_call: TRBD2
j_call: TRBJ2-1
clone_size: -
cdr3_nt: TGTGCCAGCAGCTTAGTTGGGGGGGACTACAATGAGCAGTTCTTC
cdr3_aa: CASSLVGGDYNEQFF

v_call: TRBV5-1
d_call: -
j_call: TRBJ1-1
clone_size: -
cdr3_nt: TGCGCCAGCAGCCCTATCGGGAACACTGAAGCTTTCTTT
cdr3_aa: CASSPIGNTEAFF

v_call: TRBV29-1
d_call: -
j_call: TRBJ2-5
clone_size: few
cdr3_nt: TGCAGCGTTGAGTTCCAGGGTAGCGCGGAGGTGCCCCGAGAGACCCAGTACTTC
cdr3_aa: CSVEFQGSAEVPRETQYF

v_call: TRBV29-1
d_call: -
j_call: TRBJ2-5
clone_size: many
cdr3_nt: TGCAGCGTTGTAGGGGGGCCCGGTCGGAGAAAGACCCAGTACTTC
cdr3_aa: CSVVGGPGRRKTQYF

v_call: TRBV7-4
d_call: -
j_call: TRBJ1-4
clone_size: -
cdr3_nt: TGTGCCAGCAGCTCACGGATGTGCGAAAAACTGTTTTTT
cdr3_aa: CASSSRMCEKLFF

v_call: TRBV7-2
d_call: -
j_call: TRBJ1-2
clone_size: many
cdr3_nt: TGTGCCAGCAGCTTGACAGTAGAGGGCTATGGCTACACCTTC
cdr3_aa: CASSLTVEGYGYTF

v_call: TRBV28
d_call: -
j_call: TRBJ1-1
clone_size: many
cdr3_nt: TGTGCCAGCAGTTCCTATTCTGCCACAGGGTCCTTGAACACTGAAGCTTTCTTT
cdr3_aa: CASSSYSATGSLNTEAFF

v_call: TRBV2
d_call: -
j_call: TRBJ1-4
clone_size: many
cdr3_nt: TGTGCCCAAGGACAGGAAAAACTGTTTTTT
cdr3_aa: CAQGQEKLFF

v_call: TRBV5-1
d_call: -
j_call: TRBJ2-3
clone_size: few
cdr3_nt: TGCGCCAGCAGCTTGGCCGAGTTCTCGGGGGGCACAGATACGCAGTATTTT
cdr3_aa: CASSLAEFSGGTDTQYF

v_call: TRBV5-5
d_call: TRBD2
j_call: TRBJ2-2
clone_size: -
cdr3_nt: TGTGCCAGCAGCTTGGCCGGGACTAGCGGGAGAGGTGGCACCGGGGAGCTGTTTTTT
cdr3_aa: CASSLAGTSGRGGTGELFF

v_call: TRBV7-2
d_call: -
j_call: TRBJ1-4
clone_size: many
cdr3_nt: TGTGCCAGCAGCTCGAGAAATGAAAAACTGTTTTTT
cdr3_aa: CASSSRNEKLFF

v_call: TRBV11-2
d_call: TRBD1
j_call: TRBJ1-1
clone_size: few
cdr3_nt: TGTGCCAGCAGGTTAGAGGGACAGCGTTACACTGAAGCTTTCTTT
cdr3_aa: CASRLEGQRYTEAFF

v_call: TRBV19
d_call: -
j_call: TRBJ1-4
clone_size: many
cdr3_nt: TGTGCCAGCAGTTTGGACAAGCATGAAAAACTGTTTTTT
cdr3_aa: CASSLDKHEKLFF

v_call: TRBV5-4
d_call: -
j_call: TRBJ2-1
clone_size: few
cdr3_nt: TGTGCCAGCAGCTCCGGGACCCTTGGCAATGAGCAGTTCTTC
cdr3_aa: CASSSGTLGNEQFF

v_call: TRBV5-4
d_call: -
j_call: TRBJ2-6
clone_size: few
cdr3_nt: TGTGCCAGCAGCCCTACCGGACAGTTCTCTGGGGCCAACGTCCTGACTTTC
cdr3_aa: CASSPTGQFSGANVLTF

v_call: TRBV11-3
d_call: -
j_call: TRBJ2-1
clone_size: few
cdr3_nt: TGTGCCAGCAGCTTAGGGGCCTCGAATGAGCAGTTCTTC
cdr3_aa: CASSLGASNEQFF

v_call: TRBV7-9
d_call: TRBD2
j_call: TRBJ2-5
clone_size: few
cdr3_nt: TGTGCCAGCAGCTCATGGACTAGTGGGACGGGCCTGAAAAAGACCCAGTACTTC
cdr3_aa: CASSSWTSGTGLKKTQYF